These 32 T cell receptor beta chains originate from one sample sequenced in a study of follicular helper T cells after annual influenza vaccination. Clones were sequenced by immunoSEQ multiplex PCR, and TCRdb holds only the in-frame ones, with some missing. The repertoire holds over 8,000 clones, with roughly 85% as singletons. Time point: 2015-2016 season, 7 days after influenza vaccination. Sample: CXCR5- memory CD4+ T cells sorted from blood, taken 7 days after influenza vaccination. The receptors were sampled from an adult who received the influenza vaccine.

This chain connects TRBV4-2 to TRBJ2-7, with 12 bases matching TRBD2. The junction had 3 bases not matched to a gene; V was cut back by 5 bases and J by 4 bases. Germline V gene lookup returns CDR1 LGHNA and CDR2 YNFKEQ. The CDR3 spans 14 residues. CDR3 in amino acids: CASSSGLAGYEQYF. Here the CDR3 DNA reads TGTGCCAGCAGCTCGGGACTAGCGGGTTACGAGCAGTACTTC.

V and J are TRBV2 and TRBJ2-7; a possible D gene is TRBD1 (6 bases). The V and J ends lost 5 bases and 3 bases respectively, with 11 bases between them. CDR1 and CDR2 from the germline V gene are SNHLY and FYNNEI. The CDR3 totals 13 residues. CDR3 protein: CASSRTQGYEQYF. The CDR3 bases are TGTGCCAGCAGTCGAACACAGGGCTACGAGCAGTACTTC.

V and J are TRBV18 and TRBJ2-1; TRBD2 agrees at 8 bases. Unmatched junction bases numbered 4, after V lost 1 base and J lost 8 bases. CDR1 and CDR2 (germline): KGHSH, LQKENI. The CDR3 spans 14 residues. CDR3 DNA sequence: TGTGCCAGCTCACCACGGAGTAGCGGGGATGAGCAGTTCTTC. Its translation is CASSPRSSGDEQFF.

The chain uses TRBV7-2 and TRBJ2-7; 8 nucleotides line up with TRBD2. The V segment lost 1 base and the J segment 4 bases; nucleotides outside the gene matches: 6. Germline V CDR1 and CDR2: SGHTA, FQGNSA. CDR3 length: 15 residues. Here the CDR3 reads CASSLVRGGLYEQYF. CDR3 coding DNA: TGTGCCAGCAGCTTAGTCCGGGGGGGCCTTTACGAGCAGTACTTC.

This clone turned up a few times. The chain uses TRBV20-1 and TRBJ2-7; no clear D. CDR3 length: 11 amino acids. The ends were cut back, 5 bases at V and 2 bases at J, with 7 bases in the middle. Germline-derived CDR1 and CDR2 are DFQATT and SNEGSKA (reference sequence). In DNA, the CDR3 is TGCAGTGCTGGCTCACCCTACGAGCAGTACTTC. It is translated as CSAGSPYEQYF.

This chain uses TRBV6-5 with TRBJ2-7, with D uncertain. Trimming pared 7 bases from V and 7 bases from J, leaving 14 bases between. The V gene's germline CDR1 is MNHEY and CDR2 SVGAGI. CDR3 length: 12 residues. CDR3 in amino acids: CASNNPGLEQYF. In nucleotides, the CDR3 is TGTGCCAGCAACAACCCTGGGCTGGAGCAGTACTTC.

The chain uses TRBV28 and TRBJ1-5; 8 bases fit TRBD1. This CDR3 is 15 amino acids long. The V gene's germline CDR1 is MDHEN and CDR2 SYDVKM. J lost 3 bases, V lost 7 bases, and 8 bases had no gene match. DNA for the CDR3: TGTGCCAGCAACAGACAGGGGTTGGACAATCAGCCCCAGCATTTT. Amino acids: CASNRQGLDNQPQHF.

This clone has a single count. The V gene is TRBV29-1, the J gene TRBJ1-1; D is uncertain. The CDR3 totals 13 residues. Germline assignment: CDR1 SQVTM and CDR2 ANQGSEA. Trimming left V 0 bases short and J 1 base short, with 6 bases between. CDR3 nucleotide sequence: TGCAGCGTTGAAGATGGAGGGAACACTGAAGCTTTCTTT. This encodes CSVEDGGNTEAFF. The full variable domain, in which reference TRBV29-1 and TRBJ1-1 provide the parts outside the CDR3, is SAVISQKPSRDICQRGTSLTIQCQVDSQVTMMFWYRQQPGQSLTLIATANQGSEATYESGFVIDKFPISRPNLTFSTLTVSNMSPEDSSIYLCSVEDGGNTEAFFGQGTRLTVV.

The gene calls are TRBV6-6 and TRBJ2-1, with D hard to call. With 2 bases removed from V and 10 bases from J, the gap between germline ends came to 12 bases. Germline V lookup: CDR1 MNHNY, CDR2 SVGAGI (reference sequence). The CDR3 has 13 residues. CDR3 nucleotides: TGTGCCAGCAGTTACCCCGGGCGTACGGAGCAGTTCTTC. Translating it yields CASSYPGRTEQFF.

This clone was observed a single time. This chain connects TRBV5-1 to TRBJ1-1; tentative D call: TRBD1 (5 bases). Looked up from germline, CDR1 is SGHRS and CDR2 is YFSETQ. Trimming removed 4 bases from V and 4 bases from J, with 11 bases in between. This CDR3 comprises 13 residues. The CDR3 spells CASSLRRGTEAFF. The CDR3, as DNA: TGCGCCAGCAGCCTCCGTAGGGGCACTGAAGCTTTCTTT.

This clone was recorded a few times. The junction differs from germline at one of its ends, possibly a read error. V usage is TRBV6-1 and J usage is TRBJ1-3; D is uncertain. This CDR3 region has 10 residues. Germline lookup yields CDR1 MNHNS and CDR2 SASEGT. The CDR3 nucleotides read TGTGCCAGCCCTCTCGACCCTGGAGGTTTT. It codes for CASPLDPGGF.

This chain connects TRBV5-1 to TRBJ1-2; 9 positions agree with TRBD1. This CDR3 has 15 residues. With V trimmed by 4 bases and J by 6 bases, 10 bases remained unmatched. CDR1 and CDR2 (germline): SGHRS, YFSETQ. The CDR3 loop is CASSPSTGGVDGYTF. The CDR3 coding sequence is TGCGCCAGCAGCCCCTCTACAGGGGGCGTCGATGGCTACACCTTC.

The rearrangement uses TRBV5-1 and TRBJ2-5; the match to TRBD1 covers 8 bases. This CDR3 spans 20 amino acids. Germline CDR1 and CDR2: SGHRS and YFSETQ. V dropped 0 bases and J dropped 1; count of bases not matched to a gene: 17. In DNA, the CDR3 is TGCGCCAGCAGCTTGGCGAGTATAGTGAGCCACAGGGGGTCCCAAGAGACCCAGTACTTC. This codes for CASSLASIVSHRGSQETQYF.

The chain is built from TRBV11-2 and TRBJ2-3; 11 bases are a match to TRBD2. This CDR3 contains 20 residues. Losses at the gene ends were 0 bases for V and 6 bases for J; bases not matched to a gene: 17. Germline CDR1 reads SGHAT; CDR2 reads FQNNGV. In DNA form, the CDR3 reads TGTGCCAGCAGCTTAGATCCCCTAGCGGGGGGCCAACGAGGATCCGATACGCAGTATTTT. This codes for CASSLDPLAGGQRGSDTQYF.

Only a few counts were recorded for this clone. This chain joins TRBV25-1 and TRBJ2-2; 8 positions agree with TRBD2. Germline V lookup: CDR1 MGHDK, CDR2 SYGVNS. V gave up 11 bases and J gave up 4 bases; unmatched junction bases: 9. The CDR3 length is 14 residues. The CDR3: CAVAGGAGTGELFF. CDR3 in DNA: TGTGCCGTGGCGGGGGGTGCGGGCACCGGGGAGCTGTTTTTT.

This clone has a handful of counts. The chain links TRBV7-8 to TRBJ1-2; no clear D gene. V lost 7 bases and J lost 7, with 19 bases in between. This CDR3 has 14 amino acids. Germline V gene sequence: CDR1 SGHVS, CDR2 FQNEAQ. CDR3 loop: CASIPGRVLRGYTF. Here the CDR3 DNA reads TGTGCCAGCATCCCCGGACGAGTACTCCGTGGCTACACCTTC.

The chain uses TRBV6-1 and TRBJ1-3; D gene uncertain. The V gene lost 2 bases and the J gene lost 1 base, with 9 bases spanning the gap. The CDR3 consists of 15 residues. Per the germline V gene, CDR1 is MNHNS and CDR2 is SASEGT. The CDR3 nucleotides are TGTGCCAGCAGTGAACGGATGGTGTCTGGAAACACCATATATTTT. Protein sequence: CASSERMVSGNTIYF.

The genes are TRBV5-1 and TRBJ2-5, with 8 bases that match TRBD1. With V trimmed by 0 bases and J by 5 bases, 3 bases remained unmatched. The CDR3 is made up of 14 amino acids. Germline-derived CDR1 and CDR2 are SGHRS and YFSETQ. CDR3 residues: CASSLGTGPETQYF. The DNA of the CDR3 is TGCGCCAGCAGCTTGGGGACAGGGCCGGAGACCCAGTACTTC. Looking up the rest from reference TRBV5-1 and TRBJ2-5 gives the full variable domain: KAGVTQTPRYLIKTRGQQVTLSCSPISGHRSVSWYQQTPGQGLQFLFEYFSETQRNKGNFPGRFSGRQFSNSRSEMNVSTLELGDSALYLCASSLGTGPETQYFGPGTRLLVL.

This chain uses TRBV7-8 with TRBJ1-1; perhaps TRBD1 as D (5 bases). Germline V gives CDR1 SGHVS, CDR2 FQNEAQ. The V gene lost 4 bases and the J gene lost 4 bases, with 13 bases spanning the gap. CDR3 length: 14 amino acids. CDR3 sequence reads: CASSSRWGSTEAFF. The CDR3 DNA sequence: TGTGCCAGCAGCTCTAGGTGGGGGAGCACTGAAGCTTTCTTT.

The rearrangement links TRBV30 to TRBJ2-5, with D unclear. Trimming left V 0 bases short and J 7 bases short, with 9 bases between. Per the germline V gene, CDR1 is GTSNPN and CDR2 is SVGIG (reference sequence). This CDR3 spans 12 amino acids. CDR3 in DNA: TGTGCCTGGAGTGTAACAGTTGGGACCCAGTACTTC. Translating gives CAWSVTVGTQYF.

The chain links TRBV5-1 to TRBJ2-1, with TRBD1 matching over 7 bases. The CDR3 totals 16 residues. Per germline, CDR1 SGHRS and CDR2 YFSETQ. V lost 3 bases, J lost 0 bases, and 6 bases stayed unmatched. The DNA of the CDR3 is TGCGCCAGCAGCTACCCGACAGGGAGCTCCTACAATGAGCAGTTCTTC. Translated, it gives CASSYPTGSSYNEQFF.

This chain links TRBV28 with TRBJ2-5, with D perhaps matching TRBD2 (6 bases). Germline loops: CDR1 MDHEN, CDR2 SYDVKM. The CDR3 length is 13 residues. V lost 8 bases and J lost 5, with 15 bases in between. In DNA form, the CDR3 reads TGTGCCAGCGGAGGGACTGCGTTGGAGACCCAGTACTTC. Translating gives CASGGTALETQYF.

V usage is TRBV2 and J usage is TRBJ1-5; D gene uncertain. The length of the CDR3 is 13 residues. Between the trimmed V and J ends, which lost 7 bases and 0 bases, there was a span of 7 bases. Germline CDR1 and CDR2: SNHLY and FYNNEI. CDR3 amino acids: CASTQNSNQPQHF. DNA of the CDR3: TGTGCCAGCACCCAGAATAGCAATCAGCCCCAGCATTTT.

This clone was observed a handful of times. The chain recombines TRBV6-1 with TRBJ2-3; either TRBD1 or TRBD2 may supply D (6 bases each). The V gene's germline CDR1 is MNHNS and CDR2 SASEGT. The CDR3 has 13 residues. Trimming took off 6 bases at V and 2 bases at J, with 9 bases between the two ends. The CDR3 spells CASRRDTTDTQYF. The CDR3 bases are TGTGCCAGCAGGCGGGACACCACAGATACGCAGTATTTT.

V and J are TRBV9 and TRBJ2-5, with 8 bases that match TRBD1. Trimming removed 3 bases from V and 1 base from J; junction bases left unmatched: 2. CDR1 and CDR2 from the germline V gene are SGDLS and YYNGEE. The CDR3 is 14 amino acids. The CDR3 nucleotides read TGTGCCAGCAGCGCGACAGGGGTCCAAGAGACCCAGTACTTC. Amino acid sequence: CASSATGVQETQYF.

CDR3 DNA: TGTGCCAGCAGTGAAGGGGGGACTAGCTTGAGTGGGCGTAACATTCAGTACTTC. It translates to CASSEGGTSLSGRNIQYF. This sequence joins TRBV6-1 and TRBJ2-4, with 9 bases that match TRBD2. Per the germline V gene, CDR1 is MNHNS and CDR2 is SASEGT. The ends lost 1 base at V and 7 bases at J; junction bases unmatched: 14. The CDR3 spans 18 residues.

This clone showed up just once. V gene TRBV14 combines with J gene TRBJ1-4, with D unresolved. Trimming took off 1 base at V and 7 bases at J, with 13 bases between the two ends. This CDR3 has 15 amino acids. Looked up from germline, CDR1 is SGHDN and CDR2 is FVKESK. The DNA for the CDR3 is TGTGCCAGCAGCCAAGGTGGGATGGTTCGTGAAAAACTGTTTTTT. Translating it yields CASSQGGMVREKLFF. The complete variable domain, with remaining parts taken from reference TRBV14 and TRBJ1-4, reads EAGVTQFPSHSVIEKGQTVTLRCDPISGHDNLYWYRRVMGKEIKFLLHFVKESKQDESGMPNNRFLAERTGGTYSTLKVQPAELEDSGVYFCASSQGGMVREKLFFGSGTQLSVL.

This chain joins TRBV9 and TRBJ1-3; weak D call: TRBD1 (5 bases). Trimming shortened V by 4 bases and J by 6 bases, and 14 bases separated the two germline ends. There are 14 residues in the CDR3. The V gene's germline CDR1 is SGDLS and CDR2 YYNGEE. CDR3 sequence reads: CASSPQPGVNTIYF. CDR3 nucleotides: TGTGCCAGCAGCCCCCAACCGGGGGTAAACACCATATATTTT.

The chain has TRBV18 and TRBJ1-4; D gene ambiguous. Germline-derived CDR1 and CDR2 are KGHSH and LQKENI. This CDR3 comprises 17 residues. The V end lost 3 bases, the J end lost 4 bases, and 18 bases lay between the germline ends. The CDR3 coding sequence is TGTGCCAGCTCACCCCCCTCGGGGAAAGTAAATAATGAAAAACTGTTTTTT. Translated, it gives CASSPPSGKVNNEKLFF.

This rearrangement joins TRBV29-1 to TRBJ1-1; D might be TRBD1 (5 bases). Trimming pared 5 bases from V and 1 base from J, leaving 11 bases between. Germline lookup yields CDR1 SQVTM and CDR2 ANQGSEA. There are 13 residues in the CDR3. The CDR3 nucleotides read TGCAGCGTTTCGGAGGGGACGAACACTGAAGCTTTCTTT. As protein: CSVSEGTNTEAFF.

The chain combines TRBV7-8 with TRBJ2-5; D possibly corresponds to TRBD1 (5 bases). V was clipped by 6 bases and J by 4 bases, with 21 bases between them. The germline V gene encodes CDR1 SGHVS and CDR2 FQNEAQ. This CDR3 has 16 residues. The CDR3 DNA reads TGTGCCAGCAGGGACACGAGACACATTACCACAGAGACCCAGTACTTC. Its protein product is CASRDTRHITTETQYF.

The chain is built from TRBV6-6 and TRBJ2-7, with D perhaps TRBD2 (6 bases). V lost 0 bases and J 6 bases, leaving 9 bases between the germline ends. The CDR3 consists of 13 residues. Germline lookup yields CDR1 MNHNY and CDR2 SVGAGI (reference sequence). CDR3 sequence: CASSYSRGSEQYF. In nucleotides, the CDR3 is TGTGCCAGCAGTTACTCTCGGGGGAGCGAGCAGTACTTC.